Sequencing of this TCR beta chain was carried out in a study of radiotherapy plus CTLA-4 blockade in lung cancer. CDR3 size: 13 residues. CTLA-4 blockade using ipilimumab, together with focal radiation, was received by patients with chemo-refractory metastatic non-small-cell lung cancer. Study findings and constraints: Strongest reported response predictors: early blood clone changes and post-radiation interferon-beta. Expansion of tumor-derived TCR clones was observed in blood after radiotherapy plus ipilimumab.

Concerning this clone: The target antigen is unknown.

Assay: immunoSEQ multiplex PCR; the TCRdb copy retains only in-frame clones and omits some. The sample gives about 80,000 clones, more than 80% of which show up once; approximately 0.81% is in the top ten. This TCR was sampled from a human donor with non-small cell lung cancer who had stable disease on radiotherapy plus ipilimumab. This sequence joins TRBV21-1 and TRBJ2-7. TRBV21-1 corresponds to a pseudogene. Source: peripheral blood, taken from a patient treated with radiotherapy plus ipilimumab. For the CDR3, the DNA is TGTGCCAGCAGCAAACTGGATGGCTACGAGCAGTACTTC. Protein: CASSKLDGYEQYF.